One sample yielded the 12 T cell receptor beta chains listed below, sequenced in a study of post-analysis software for immune sequencing data. General study findings and limits: Patients showed TRBV5-6, TRBV5-1 and TRBV20-1 among several TRBV segments more frequent than in controls.

Unique molecular identifiers were built into the TCR beta cDNA libraries. Each CDR3 protein gets one entry after TCRdb re-called the PCR reads with MiXCR. This sample carries 750,000 to 950,000 distinct CDR3 sequences, around 46% of them seen once, and the ten largest clones take roughly 4.5%. No antigen has been assigned to these receptors. The specimen was blood. Every receptor here comes from a girl under 18 with multiple sclerosis.

The J gene is TRBJ2-1, the V gene TRBV20-1; D is ambiguous. Trimming took 0 bases from V and 1 from J, leaving 7 bases between them. CDR1 DFQATT and CDR2 SNEGSKA come from the germline V gene (reference sequence). The CDR3 loop spans 14 amino acids. This CDR3 reads CSARDGTSYNEQFF. CDR3 coding DNA: TGCAGTGCTAGAGACGGCACTTCCTACAATGAGCAGTTCTTC.

This clonotype occurred a few times. This chain joins TRBV29-1 and TRBJ2-7, with D tentatively TRBD1 or TRBD2 (5 bases each). Trimming removed 6 bases at V and 3 bases at J, with 12 bases between. The CDR3 loop spans 12 amino acids. Germline V CDR1 and CDR2: SQVTM, ANQGSEA. The CDR3 loop is CSVFGTHYEQYF. CDR3 nucleotides: TGCAGCGTCTTCGGGACCCACTACGAGCAGTACTTC.

Only a few counts were recorded for this clonotype. The chain joins TRBV3-1 to TRBJ2-1; TRBD2 aligns across 13 bases. Unmatched junction bases numbered 4, after V lost 1 base and J lost 10 bases. Germline V CDR1 and CDR2: LGHDT, YNNKEL (reference sequence). CDR3 length: 15 residues. The CDR3 reads CASSQGLAGGAEQFF. DNA for the CDR3: TGTGCCAGCAGCCAAGGACTAGCGGGAGGCGCGGAGCAGTTCTTC.

This rearrangement joins TRBV7-9 to TRBJ2-5, with D hard to call. The V end was cut by 5 bases, the J end by 2 bases, with 12 bases between. Germline lookup yields CDR1 SEHNR and CDR2 FQNEAQ (reference sequence). The CDR3 covers 14 residues. The CDR3 nucleotides read TGTGCCAGCAGCCCCCCCCTGGGACAAGAGACCCAGTACTTC. The encoded protein is CASSPPLGQETQYF.

The chain recombines TRBV7-9 with TRBJ1-2; D gene uncertain. This CDR3 region has 16 residues. The V gene's germline CDR1 is SEHNR and CDR2 FQNEAQ (reference sequence). With 5 bases removed from V and 5 bases from J, the gap between germline ends came to 21 bases. CDR3 DNA: TGTGCCAGCAGCGATGGAACGGGCCAGAGGGTGTATGGCTACACCTTC. Translated: CASSDGTGQRVYGYTF.

This clonotype showed up just a few times. This chain joins TRBV7-9 and TRBJ2-3; 9 bases agree with TRBD2. CDR1 and CDR2 from the germline V gene are SEHNR and FQNEAQ (reference sequence). Trimming cost V 8 bases and J 4 bases; bases outside gene matches: 7. There are 14 residues in the CDR3. CDR3 nucleotide sequence: TGTGCCAGCGGGGTAGCGGGAGAAGCAGATACGCAGTATTTT. This sequence encodes CASGVAGEADTQYF.

In this sample, this clonotype turned up a few times. The V gene is TRBV12-3 or TRBV12-4, the J gene TRBJ2-5; 14 bases line up with TRBD2. V lost 5 bases, J lost 5 bases, and 13 bases stayed unmatched. The CDR3 length is 18 residues. In DNA, the CDR3 is TGTGCCAGCAGTCCCCCGAGACTAGCGGGAGGGCTAGGGGAGACCCAGTACTTC. It encodes CASSPPRLAGGLGETQYF.

The chain combines TRBV6-1 with TRBJ1-1; D is ambiguous. Trimming took 3 bases from V and 0 from J, leaving 11 bases between them. Germline V gene data show CDR1 as MNHNS and CDR2 as SASEGT. The CDR3 has 15 amino acids. The CDR3 DNA follows: TGTGCCAGCAGTGAGCTGACTACTATGAACACTGAAGCTTTCTTT. The encoded protein is CASSELTTMNTEAFF.

The CDR3 DNA sequence: TGCGCCAGCAGCGCCGGGGAGGCGGGAGGCCTATACAATGAGCAGTTCTTC. This translates into CASSAGEAGGLYNEQFF. The chain recombines TRBV5-1 with TRBJ2-1, with 8 bases matching TRBD2. The ends lost 4 bases at V and 4 bases at J; junction bases unmatched: 13. Germline V gives CDR1 SGHRS, CDR2 YFSETQ. The CDR3 totals 17 residues.

The J gene is TRBJ2-5, the V gene TRBV27, with 12 positions matching TRBD2. V lost 4 bases to trimming and J lost 2 bases; unmatched junction nucleotides: 8. Germline V CDR1 and CDR2: MNHEY, SMNVEV (reference sequence). The CDR3 is 17 amino acids. CDR3 bases: TGTGCCAGCAGTTCGGGACTAGCGGGCGGGGGGCAAGAGACCCAGTACTTC. This sequence encodes CASSSGLAGGGQETQYF.

The rearrangement links TRBV7-9 to TRBJ2-5; the D gene could be TRBD1 or TRBD2 (5 bases each). This CDR3 comprises 16 residues. The V end lost 5 bases, the J end lost 7 bases, and 23 bases lay between the germline ends. Germline lookup yields CDR1 SEHNR and CDR2 FQNEAQ (reference sequence). The CDR3 loop reads CASSPPVGASMGTQYF. For the CDR3, the DNA is TGTGCCAGCAGCCCTCCCGTCGGGGCTTCGATGGGGACCCAGTACTTC.

This chain connects TRBV5-1 to TRBJ2-1, with 7 bases lining up with TRBD1. Germline assignment: CDR1 SGHRS and CDR2 YFSETQ. This CDR3 spans 13 amino acids. V dropped 5 bases and J dropped 5; count of bases not matched to a gene: 4. The CDR3 sequence: CASRGTVHNEQFF. The CDR3 DNA reads as TGCGCCAGCAGAGGGACAGTCCACAATGAGCAGTTCTTC. Supplemented by reference TRBV5-1 and TRBJ2-1, the full variable domain reads KAGVTQTPRYLIKTRGQQVTLSCSPISGHRSVSWYQQTPGQGLQFLFEYFSETQRNKGNFPGRFSGRQFSNSRSEMNVSTLELGDSALYLCASRGTVHNEQFFGPGTRLTVL.